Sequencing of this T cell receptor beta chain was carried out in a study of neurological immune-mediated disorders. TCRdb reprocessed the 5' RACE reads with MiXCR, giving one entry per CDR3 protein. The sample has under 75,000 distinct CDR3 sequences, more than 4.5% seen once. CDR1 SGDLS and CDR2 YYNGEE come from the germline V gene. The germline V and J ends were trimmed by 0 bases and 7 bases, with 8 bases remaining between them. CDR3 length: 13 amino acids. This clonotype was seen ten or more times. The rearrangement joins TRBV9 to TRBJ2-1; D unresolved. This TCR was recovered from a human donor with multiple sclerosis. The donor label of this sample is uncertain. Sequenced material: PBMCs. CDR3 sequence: CASSVGRKNEQFF. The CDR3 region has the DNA TGTGCCAGCAGCGTAGGTCGAAAGAATGAGCAGTTCTTC.